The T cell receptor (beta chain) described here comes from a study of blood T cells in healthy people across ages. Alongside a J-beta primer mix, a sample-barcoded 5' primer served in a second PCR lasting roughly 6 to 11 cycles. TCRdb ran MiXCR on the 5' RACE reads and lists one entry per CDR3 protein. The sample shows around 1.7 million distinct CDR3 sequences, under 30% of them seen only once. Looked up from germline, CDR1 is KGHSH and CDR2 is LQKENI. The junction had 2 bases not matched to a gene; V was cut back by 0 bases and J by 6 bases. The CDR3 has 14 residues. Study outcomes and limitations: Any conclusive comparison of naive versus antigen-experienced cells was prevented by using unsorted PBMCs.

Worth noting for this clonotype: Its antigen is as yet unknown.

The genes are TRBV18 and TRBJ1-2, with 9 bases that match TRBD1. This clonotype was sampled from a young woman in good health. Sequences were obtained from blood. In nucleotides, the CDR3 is TGTGCCAGCTCACCACCGGGGACAGGGAATGGCTACACCTTC. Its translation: CASSPPGTGNGYTF.